One and the same sample provided the 20 T cell receptor beta chains below, sequenced in a study of blood T cell repertoires in COVID-19. The data were produced by immunoSEQ multiplex PCR, yet TCRdb's version contains in-frame clones alone and is incomplete. The table has under 250,000 clones, 90% to 95% seen once. Sequencing input: peripheral blood. Source of these receptors: a man younger than 40 with acute or convalescent COVID-19.

The genes are TRBV3-1 (or the pseudogene TRBV3-2) and TRBJ1-2, with D perhaps TRBD1 (6 bases). The germline V gene encodes CDR1 LGHDT and CDR2 YNNKEL (reference sequence). V was shortened by 6 bases and J by 4 bases, with 15 bases between the two germline ends. This CDR3 is 14 amino acids long. The CDR3 protein is CASRFTGIFYGYTF. In DNA form, the CDR3 reads TGTGCCAGCAGATTCACAGGGATCTTCTATGGCTACACCTTC.

The chain is built from TRBV5-1 and TRBJ1-1; TRBD1 is a possible D gene (5 bases). V gave up 2 bases and J gave up 4 bases, with 9 bases separating them. This CDR3 is built from 13 residues. CDR1 and CDR2 (germline): SGHRS, YFSETQ. The CDR3 region is CASSLGVGTEAFF. The CDR3 DNA is TGCGCCAGCAGCTTAGGGGTGGGCACTGAAGCTTTCTTT. Full variable domain (remainder filled in from reference TRBV5-1 and TRBJ1-1): KAGVTQTPRYLIKTRGQQVTLSCSPISGHRSVSWYQQTPGQGLQFLFEYFSETQRNKGNFPGRFSGRQFSNSRSEMNVSTLELGDSALYLCASSLGVGTEAFFGQGTRLTVV.

This CDR3 reads CATSGGGQLTGELFF. For the CDR3, the DNA is TGTGCCACCAGTGGAGGGGGACAGCTCACCGGGGAGCTGTTTTTT. This sequence joins TRBV24-1 and TRBJ2-2, with 7 bases fitting TRBD1. Germline values: CDR1 KGHDR, CDR2 SFDVKD. Germline trimming cut 5 bases from V and 4 bases from J; bases unmatched to any gene: 6. The CDR3 is 15 amino acids.

The J gene is TRBJ2-1, the V gene TRBV9, with D maybe TRBD1 (7 bases). CDR1 and CDR2 from the germline V gene are SGDLS and YYNGEE. The length of the CDR3 is 18 residues. Between the trimmed V and J ends, which lost 0 bases and 4 bases, there was a span of 20 bases. The CDR3 loop reads CASSVDLGQAGWYNEQFF. CDR3 DNA sequence: TGTGCCAGCAGCGTAGATTTAGGACAGGCGGGATGGTACAATGAGCAGTTCTTC.

This clone appeared once. The J gene is TRBJ2-3, the V gene TRBV10-3; 11 nucleotides align to TRBD2. V trimming: 5 bases; J trimming: 4 bases; junction bases outside the gene matches: 5. Germline-derived CDR1 and CDR2 are ENHRY and SYGVKD. This CDR3 contains 15 residues. The DNA for the CDR3 is TGTGCCATCAGTACTAGCGGGAGAAGGTCAGATACGCAGTATTTT. It translates to CAISTSGRRSDTQYF.

The chain combines TRBV5-4 with TRBJ2-5; TRBD1 agrees at 7 bases. The CDR3 is 14 residues long. Germline V gene sequence: CDR1 SGHNT, CDR2 YYREEE (reference sequence). J was trimmed by 5 bases and V by 3 bases; bases with no gene match: 7. The CDR3 is CASSSGTVGETQYF. The DNA for the CDR3 is TGTGCCAGCAGCTCAGGGACAGTCGGGGAGACCCAGTACTTC.

This chain joins TRBV5-5 and TRBJ1-2; the match to TRBD1 covers 8 bases. The V gene end was trimmed by 4 bases and the J gene end by 8 bases; junction bases not matched to a gene: 7. CDR3 size: 13 residues. Per germline, CDR1 SGHKS and CDR2 YYEKEE (reference sequence). CDR3 region: CASSTTGDGGYTF. CDR3 DNA sequence: TGTGCCAGCAGCACGACAGGGGACGGAGGCTACACCTTC.

The CDR3 DNA follows: TGTGCCAGCAGCTTAACCCGGACAGATGAGCAGTTCTTC. Its protein is CASSLTRTDEQFF. The J gene is TRBJ2-1, the V gene TRBV7-3; D is perhaps TRBD1 (6 bases). The germline V gene encodes CDR1 SGHTA and CDR2 FQGTGA. The CDR3 spans 13 residues. The germline V and J ends were trimmed by 0 bases and 8 bases, with 8 bases remaining between them.

This clone turned up a few times. CDR3 nucleotide sequence: TGTGCCAGCAGCCCTAGGACAGGGGGCTATGGCTACACCTTC. This sequence encodes CASSPRTGGYGYTF. The V and J genes are TRBV5-4 and TRBJ1-2; TRBD1 aligns across 10 bases. CDR3 length: 14 residues. V trimming: 4 bases; J trimming: 4 bases; junction bases outside the gene matches: 4. Germline loops: CDR1 SGHNT, CDR2 YYREEE (reference sequence).

The chain combines TRBV10-3 with TRBJ2-1, with 9 bases identical to TRBD2. This CDR3 has 16 residues. Germline trimming cut 4 bases from V and 9 bases from J; bases unmatched to any gene: 13. Germline V gene data show CDR1 as ENHRY and CDR2 as SYGVKD. Written as DNA, the CDR3 is TGTGCCATCAGTGCCCTTAGCGGGAGTTGGGGTGGTGAGCAGTTCTTC. This translates into CAISALSGSWGGEQFF.

At least ten counts were recorded for this clone. The chain combines TRBV2 with TRBJ2-5, with 9 nucleotides matching TRBD2. Germline-derived CDR1 and CDR2 are SNHLY and FYNNEI. With V trimmed by 8 bases and J by 8 bases, 18 bases remained unmatched. The CDR3 consists of 16 residues. In DNA, the CDR3 is TGTGCCAGCCGGCATTACAGCGGGAGGATCCCCTATACCCAGTACTTC. Translating gives CASRHYSGRIPYTQYF. Supplemented by reference TRBV2 and TRBJ2-5, the full variable domain reads EPEVTQTPSHQVTQMGQEVILRCVPISNHLYFYWYRQILGQKVEFLVSFYNNEISEKSEIFDDQFSVERPDGSNFTLKIRSTKLEDSAMYFCASRHYSGRIPYTQYFGPGTRLLVL.

V and J are TRBV29-1 and TRBJ2-4; the D gene is possibly TRBD1 (6 bases). V was trimmed by 5 bases and J by 2 bases, leaving 13 bases between them. The germline V gene has CDR1 SQVTM and CDR2 ANQGSEA. The CDR3 runs 14 residues. CDR3 bases: TGCAGCGTTCGGACAGTTTTAACCAAAAACATTCAGTACTTC. Translation gives CSVRTVLTKNIQYF. The variable domain in full, with the rest retrieved from reference TRBV29-1 and TRBJ2-4, is SAVISQKPSRDICQRGTSLTIQCQVDSQVTMMFWYRQQPGQSLTLIATANQGSEATYESGFVIDKFPISRPNLTFSTLTVSNMSPEDSSIYLCSVRTVLTKNIQYFGAGTRLSVL.

This clone was recorded once. The V gene is TRBV11-2, the J gene TRBJ1-6, with 8 bases matching TRBD1. From germline, CDR1 is SGHAT and CDR2 FQNNGV. CDR3 length: 15 residues. V trimming: 5 bases; J trimming: 10 bases; junction bases outside the gene matches: 10. CDR3 protein: CASSTIRTGKSPLHF. In DNA, the CDR3 is TGTGCCAGCAGCACCATCCGGACAGGGAAATCACCCCTCCACTTT.

This sequence joins TRBV7-3 and TRBJ2-2; the D is unclear. Trimming took 2 bases from V and 1 from J, leaving 2 bases between them. Germline CDR1 SGHTA, CDR2 FQGTGA. The CDR3 has 13 residues. The DNA of the CDR3 is TGTGCCAGCAGCTTACTGAACACCGGGGAGCTGTTTTTT. This codes for CASSLLNTGELFF.

The chain links TRBV6-6 to TRBJ2-5, with 7 nucleotides matching TRBD2. V was clipped by 10 bases and J by 0 bases; unmatched bases: 8. This CDR3 is 14 amino acids long. Per germline, CDR1 MNHNY and CDR2 SVGAGI (reference sequence). CDR3 DNA: TGTGCCATCATGCAGGGAGGGGACCAAGAGACCCAGTACTTC. Translated: CAIMQGGDQETQYF.

This chain links TRBV9 with TRBJ1-2; TRBD1 matches at 7 bases. Germline V gene data show CDR1 as SGDLS and CDR2 as YYNGEE. The CDR3 length is 15 residues. V lost 1 base and J lost 3; bases outside the gene matches: 6. The CDR3: CASSVYRGLDYGYTF. In nucleotides, the CDR3 is TGTGCCAGCAGCGTATACAGGGGTCTGGACTATGGCTACACCTTC.

V and J are TRBV6-1 and TRBJ2-5; TRBD2 agrees at 8 bases. V dropped 3 bases and J dropped 5; count of bases not matched to a gene: 5. There are 14 residues in the CDR3. Germline lookup yields CDR1 MNHNS and CDR2 SASEGT. The CDR3 is CASSETGGRETQYF. The CDR3 coding sequence is TGTGCCAGCAGTGAGACGGGGGGGCGGGAGACCCAGTACTTC.

This chain links TRBV11-2 with TRBJ1-1; a weak D match, TRBD1 (5 bases). With 5 bases removed from V and 3 bases from J, the gap between germline ends came to 10 bases. In germline, CDR1 is SGHAT, CDR2 FQNNGV. This CDR3 is 13 amino acids long. The CDR3 reads CASSQGVDTEAFF. DNA for the CDR3: TGTGCCAGCAGCCAAGGGGTGGACACTGAAGCTTTCTTT.

The chain links TRBV3-1 (or the pseudogene TRBV3-2) to TRBJ1-5, with D maybe TRBD1 (6 bases). Germline V lookup: CDR1 LGHDT, CDR2 YNNKEL (reference sequence). V lost 0 bases and J lost 4, with 13 bases in between. This CDR3 comprises 16 residues. The CDR3 sequence is CASSQDWRRGNQPQHF. The CDR3 DNA sequence: TGTGCCAGCAGCCAAGATTGGCGCAGGGGAAATCAGCCCCAGCATTTT.

This chain's CDR3 is CASSLSTSGVITGELFF. CDR3 bases: TGTGCCAGCAGCTTGAGTACTAGCGGGGTGATCACCGGGGAGCTGTTTTTT. The chain couples TRBV5-6 to TRBJ2-2; 10 nucleotides match TRBD2. CDR3 length: 17 residues. V shed 1 base, J shed 4 bases, and the junction held 7 bases outside the gene matches. Germline V gene sequence: CDR1 SGHDT, CDR2 YYEEEE.